Presented here are 17 T cell receptor beta chains from one specimen sequenced in a study of post-analysis software for immune sequencing data. Whole-study results and caveats: Patients showed TRBV5-6, TRBV5-1 and TRBV20-1 among 4 or 5 TRBV segments more frequent than in controls.

Unique molecular identifiers were present in the TCR beta cDNA libraries. TCRdb fed the PCR reads into MiXCR, producing one record per CDR3 protein. This table holds under 650,000 distinct CDR3 sequences, roughly 46% found once. These receptors' antigens are unknown. Sequencing was done on a sample of blood. All receptors derive from a girl aged 10 to 17 with multiple sclerosis.

This sequence joins TRBV20-1 and TRBJ2-3; 7 positions agree with TRBD2. This CDR3 comprises 15 residues. CDR1 is DFQATT, CDR2 SNEGSKA, per germline (reference sequence). The V and J ends lost 2 bases and 4 bases, in that order; junction bases with no gene match: 9. The CDR3 reads CSARSWTRRADTQYF. The CDR3 nucleotides read TGCAGTGCTAGATCTTGGACTAGACGGGCAGATACGCAGTATTTT.

This chain joins TRBV20-1 and TRBJ1-2; D gene ambiguous. V dropped 3 bases and J dropped 4 bases, with 12 bases sitting between them. Germline CDR1 is DFQATT and CDR2 is SNEGSKA (reference sequence). CDR3 length: 13 residues. The CDR3: CSASRRIIYGYTF. CDR3 coding DNA: TGCAGTGCTAGCCGGCGAATTATCTATGGCTACACCTTC.

The genes are TRBV4-1 and TRBJ2-7; D may be TRBD1 (5 bases). The assigned J gene may be wrong: the sequence end matches TRBJ2-5 better. The CDR3 contains 16 residues. Germline CDR1 reads MGHRA; CDR2 reads YSYEKL. Written as DNA, the CDR3 is TGCGCCAGCAGCCATCCCGACCTGGGGCTGGCAGAGACCCAGTACTTC. Translated, it gives CASSHPDLGLAETQYF.

The CDR3 nucleotides read TGTGCCAGCAGTCTCCGGACTATACAAGAGACCCAGTACTTC. It is translated as CASSLRTIQETQYF. V is TRBV12-3 or TRBV12-4 and J is TRBJ2-5, with D possibly being TRBD2 (6 bases). The CDR3 is made up of 14 amino acids. V lost 5 bases and J 2 bases, leaving 12 bases between the germline ends.

This clonotype was seen only once. The chain is built from TRBV7-2 and TRBJ1-3, with D possibly matching TRBD1 (6 bases). Germline loops: CDR1 SGHTA, CDR2 FQGNSA. Trimming pared 5 bases from V and 4 bases from J, leaving 12 bases between. The CDR3 has 14 amino acids. The CDR3 is CASSPRGAGNTIYF. The CDR3, as DNA: TGTGCCAGCAGCCCCCGGGGGGCAGGAAACACCATATATTTT.

The J gene is TRBJ2-7, the V gene TRBV29-1, with D unresolved. This CDR3 has 15 residues. Looked up from germline, CDR1 is SQVTM and CDR2 is ANQGSEA. The V and J ends lost 0 bases and 7 bases respectively, with 19 bases between them. The CDR3 sequence is CSVEDRWLTRREQYF. The CDR3, as DNA: TGCAGCGTTGAAGATCGTTGGCTCACTCGCCGGGAGCAGTACTTC.

This chain joins TRBV4-2 and TRBJ2-1; D is perhaps TRBD2 (6 bases). The CDR3 runs 15 residues. Trimming pared 1 base from V and 7 bases from J, leaving 14 bases between. Germline V gene data show CDR1 as LGHNA and CDR2 as YNFKEQ. The CDR3 spells CASSQGGGVGNEQFF. The CDR3 DNA reads TGTGCCAGCAGCCAAGGGGGAGGAGTGGGAAATGAGCAGTTCTTC.

The chain employs TRBV6-1 and TRBJ1-1, with a weak D call TRBD1 (5 bases). Germline loops: CDR1 MNHNS, CDR2 SASEGT. V lost 4 bases and J 2 bases, leaving 14 bases between the germline ends. CDR3 size: 15 residues. The CDR3 sequence: CASSGETATNTEAFF. The CDR3, as DNA: TGTGCCAGCAGTGGAGAGACAGCAACAAACACTGAAGCTTTCTTT.

This clonotype was seen only a few times. V usage is TRBV10-3 and J usage is TRBJ1-2, with 7 bases identical to TRBD1. Germline V CDR1 and CDR2: ENHRY, SYGVKD. CDR3 length equals 14 residues. Unmatched junction bases numbered 7, after V lost 9 bases and J lost 0 bases. CDR3 in DNA: TGTGCCATGTCCGGGACAGCGACTAACTATGGCTACACCTTC. Its protein is CAMSGTATNYGYTF.

This clonotype turned up a few times. The chain employs TRBV12-3 or TRBV12-4 and TRBJ2-3; D might be TRBD2 (5 bases). Trimming left V 6 bases short and J 2 bases short, with 15 bases between. The CDR3 loop spans 15 amino acids. The CDR3 sequence: CASSPDSVFTDTQYF. The CDR3 coding sequence is TGTGCCAGCAGCCCGGACTCGGTCTTCACAGATACGCAGTATTTT.

The V gene is TRBV29-1, the J gene TRBJ1-1; D is unclear. CDR1 is SQVTM and CDR2 is ANQGSEA in the germline V gene. This CDR3 comprises 13 residues. V gave up 6 bases and J gave up 4 bases, with 15 bases separating them. In nucleotides, the CDR3 is TGCAGCGTCCGATTCGGGGAGATCACTGAAGCTTTCTTT. Protein: CSVRFGEITEAFF.

This clonotype was seen a few times. The genes are TRBV4-2 and TRBJ1-1; D gene unclear. In germline, CDR1 is LGHNA, CDR2 YNFKEQ. The CDR3 extends over 14 amino acids. Trimming shortened V by 0 bases and J by 0 bases, and 5 bases separated the two germline ends. Here the CDR3 DNA reads TGTGCCAGCAGCCAAGAACGTCTGAACACTGAAGCTTTCTTT. Translation gives CASSQERLNTEAFF.

The chain combines TRBV6-5 with TRBJ1-1; D uncertain. The CDR3 has 12 residues. CDR1 MNHEY and CDR2 SVGAGI come from the germline V gene. The germline V and J ends were trimmed by 4 bases and 2 bases, with 5 bases remaining between them. The CDR3 spells CASSSPNTEAFF. Written as DNA, the CDR3 is TGTGCCAGCAGTTCCCCCAACACTGAAGCTTTCTTT.

This clonotype was seen more than once but under ten times. The rearrangement joins TRBV5-1 to TRBJ1-5, with TRBD1 as a possible D gene (5 bases). The CDR3 is 15 residues long. Germline V gene sequence: CDR1 SGHRS, CDR2 YFSETQ. V was pared by 3 bases and J by 1 base, with 11 bases between. Written as DNA, the CDR3 is TGCGCCAGCAGCTCCGGGACGGGAAGCAATCAGCCCCAGCATTTT. Protein sequence: CASSSGTGSNQPQHF.

The genes are TRBV12-3 or TRBV12-4 and TRBJ1-4, with D unclear. The CDR3 totals 11 residues. The V and J ends lost 3 bases and 6 bases respectively, with 2 bases between them. The DNA of the CDR3 is TGTGCCAGCAGTTTGGATGAAAAACTGTTTTTT. The encoded protein is CASSLDEKLFF.

This clonotype was detected only a few times. The chain couples TRBV6-6 to TRBJ2-7, with 8 bases matching TRBD1. Germline V gene sequence: CDR1 MNHNY, CDR2 SVGAGI (reference sequence). CDR3 length: 15 residues. Trimming at V came to 4 bases and at J to 2 bases, leaving 7 bases not matched to a gene. The CDR3 spells CASSSPGQVPYEQYF. CDR3 bases: TGTGCCAGCAGTTCTCCGGGACAGGTCCCCTACGAGCAGTACTTC.

This clonotype has just a few counts. This chain connects TRBV5-6 to TRBJ2-5, with 8 bases fitting TRBD1. V lost 1 base and J lost 5; bases outside the gene matches: 10. The CDR3 totals 16 residues. CDR1 is SGHDT and CDR2 is YYEEEE in the germline V gene. CDR3 residues: CASSLIQGARGETQYF. Here the CDR3 DNA reads TGTGCCAGCAGCTTGATTCAGGGGGCAAGAGGGGAGACCCAGTACTTC.